These 20 T cell receptor beta chains share one sample of origin, sequenced in a study of Graves' ophthalmopathy and Graves' hyperthyroidism (dated by TCRdb to between 2017 and 2018). TCRdb shows the sequencer as Illumina HiSeq 2000. TCR beta CDR3 regions were amplified from RNA transcripts for repertoire sequencing. A first-round RT-PCR used HTBI primers with the Qiagen OneStep RT-PCR kit, followed by a second-round multiplex PCR, size selection and purification. TCRdb reanalyzed the raw reads on its own, using fastp at Q25 for trimming and MiXCR for clone calling, and kept in-frame beta chains. Each CDR3 protein appears once, grouped with its most common genes and DNA. In all, the sample holds 450,000 to 600,000 distinct CDR3 sequences, and about two fifths of those were seen once. Of the sample, about 4.6% falls within the top ten clones. Source material: peripheral blood or thyroid tissue (not recorded which). The receptors were sampled from an adult man with Graves' hyperthyroidism.

In nucleotides, the CDR3 is TGTGCCAGCAGCTTAGTAACGGGGAAAACCACAGATACGCAGTATTTT. Amino acids: CASSLVTGKTTDTQYF. The J gene is TRBJ2-3, the V gene TRBV7-9; possible D gene TRBD2, 5 bases. The germline V and J ends were trimmed by 1 base and 2 bases, with 13 bases remaining between them. In germline, CDR1 is SEHNR, CDR2 FQNEAQ (reference sequence). This CDR3 region has 16 residues.

About this clonotype: This could be a read error, since a much larger clone is one nucleotide away. The rearrangement joins TRBV9 to TRBJ2-5; D might be TRBD1 or TRBD2, each matching 6 bases. This CDR3 region has 16 residues. The germline V gene has CDR1 SGDLS and CDR2 YYNGEE. The V end lost 4 bases, the J end lost 5 bases, and 21 bases lay between the germline ends. In nucleotides, the CDR3 is TGTGCCAGCAGCCCTTCCGGGACATCGGGAGCGGAGACCCAGTACTTC. This sequence encodes CASSPSGTSGAETQYF.

This clonotype has ten or more counts. The rearrangement links TRBV12-3 or TRBV12-4 to TRBJ1-1, with 7 bases that match TRBD1. J was trimmed by 4 bases and V by 6 bases; bases with no gene match: 20. CDR3 length: 18 residues. CDR3 region: CASSHQTGSENVGTEAFF. DNA of the CDR3: TGTGCCAGCAGCCACCAGACAGGGTCGGAGAACGTCGGCACTGAAGCTTTCTTT.

The table lists this clonotype with many counts. V gene TRBV20-1 combines with J gene TRBJ1-2, with D possibly TRBD1 on 6 matching bases. The CDR3 is made up of 17 amino acids. Germline CDR1 reads DFQATT; CDR2 reads SNEGSKA (reference sequence). With 5 bases removed from V and 4 bases from J, the gap between germline ends came to 26 bases. The CDR3 sequence: CSASDRLRNRASYGYTF. CDR3 sequence (DNA): TGCAGTGCTTCCGACAGGTTGCGAAATAGGGCTAGCTATGGCTACACCTTC.

The V gene is TRBV6-5, the J gene TRBJ1-3; 7 bases are shared with TRBD1. V shed 2 bases, J shed 2 bases, and the junction held 6 bases outside the gene matches. CDR3 length: 16 amino acids. Germline assignment: CDR1 MNHEY and CDR2 SVGAGI. The CDR3 here is CASSYGDRDAGNTIYF. DNA for the CDR3: TGTGCCAGCAGTTACGGTGACAGGGATGCTGGAAACACCATATATTTT.

The chain links TRBV29-1 to TRBJ2-5; D not certain. The V gene lost 8 bases and the J gene lost 1 base, with 11 bases spanning the gap. This CDR3 is 12 amino acids long. Germline CDR1 reads SQVTM; CDR2 reads ANQGSEA. CDR3 DNA: TGCAGCATCCCGGGCGGCCAAGAGACCCAGTACTTC. Amino acids: CSIPGGQETQYF.

CDR3: CASSFRDRGEEKLFF. CDR3 in DNA: TGTGCCAGCAGCTTCCGGGACAGGGGGGAGGAAAAACTGTTTTTT. The chain links TRBV7-9 to TRBJ1-4, with 11 bases identical to TRBD1. The CDR3 spans 15 residues. Germline V lookup: CDR1 SEHNR, CDR2 FQNEAQ (reference sequence). J lost 8 bases, V lost 3 bases, and 5 bases had no gene match.

In this sample, this clonotype turned up many times. The chain has TRBV7-2 and TRBJ2-7; 7 nucleotides agree with TRBD2. After removal of 5 bases from V and 2 bases from J, the junction contained 9 bases not matched to a gene. There are 15 residues in the CDR3. Germline-derived CDR1 and CDR2 are SGHTA and FQGNSA. The CDR3 is CASSVLAVGTYEQYF. Here the CDR3 DNA reads TGTGCCAGCAGCGTTCTAGCGGTAGGGACCTACGAGCAGTACTTC.

At least ten counts were recorded for this clonotype. V gene TRBV5-6 combines with J gene TRBJ1-1; D not certain. The CDR3 sequence is 14 residues long. Trimming took off 2 bases at V and 0 bases at J, with 8 bases between the two ends. Germline V CDR1 and CDR2: SGHDT, YYEEEE. CDR3 loop: CASSLRLVNTEAFF. In DNA, the CDR3 is TGTGCCAGCAGCTTACGGCTTGTGAACACTGAAGCTTTCTTT.

V and J are TRBV5-1 and TRBJ2-7; 8 nucleotides line up with TRBD2. Germline values: CDR1 SGHRS, CDR2 YFSETQ. The CDR3 is 13 amino acids. Trimming at V came to 2 bases and at J to 5 bases, leaving 3 bases not matched to a gene. DNA for the CDR3: TGCGCCAGCAGCTTTTTACTAGCGGACGAGCAGTACTTC. Protein: CASSFLLADEQYF.

This clonotype has ten or more counts. This chain connects TRBV20-1 to TRBJ2-7, with D perhaps being TRBD1 or TRBD2 (6 bases each). V shed 1 base and J shed 1 base, with 8 bases lying between them. There are 13 residues in the CDR3. From germline, CDR1 is DFQATT and CDR2 SNEGSKA (reference sequence). In nucleotides, the CDR3 is TGCAGTGCTAGAGGGGGGGCGTCCTACGAGCAGTACTTC. Its protein product is CSARGGASYEQYF.

This clonotype was seen a few times. The rearrangement links TRBV19 to TRBJ1-5; possible D gene TRBD1, 6 bases. Trimming took off 2 bases at V and 3 bases at J, with 14 bases between the two ends. This CDR3 is 16 amino acids long. Germline V gene sequence: CDR1 LNHDA, CDR2 SQIVND (reference sequence). CDR3 residues: CASSIRLTGINQPQHF. CDR3 bases: TGTGCCAGTAGTATACGCCTGACAGGAATCAATCAGCCCCAGCATTTT.

This sequence joins TRBV27 and TRBJ2-2, with unresolved D. Germline V gene lookup returns CDR1 MNHEY and CDR2 SMNVEV (reference sequence). The CDR3 is 14 residues long. Trimming took off 5 bases at V and 0 bases at J, with 7 bases between the two ends. Here the CDR3 DNA reads TGTGCCAGCAGTCCCCCATCGAACACCGGGGAGCTGTTTTTT. This codes for CASSPPSNTGELFF.

This clonotype was recorded once. A much bigger clone sits one base away, suggesting this may be a read error. This sequence joins TRBV7-8 and TRBJ2-7; TRBD2 agrees at 7 bases. Germline values: CDR1 SGHVS, CDR2 FQNEAQ. The CDR3 runs 14 residues. V was pared by 5 bases and J by 6 bases, with 10 bases of the junction left unmatched. CDR3: CASSPGGEAGEQYF. CDR3 nucleotide sequence: TGTGCCAGCAGCCCGGGGGGTGAAGCCGGCGAGCAGTACTTC.

In this sample, this clonotype turned up a few times. The chain carries TRBV6-5 and TRBJ1-1; TRBD1 aligns across 8 bases. Germline assignment: CDR1 MNHEY and CDR2 SVGAGI. After removal of 5 bases from V and 3 bases from J, the junction contained 11 bases not matched to a gene. This CDR3 has 16 residues. CDR3: CASSTSTGVGYTEAFF. The CDR3 DNA sequence: TGTGCCAGCAGTACATCGACAGGGGTTGGGTACACTGAAGCTTTCTTT.

This sequence joins TRBV12-3 or TRBV12-4 and TRBJ2-7, with TRBD1 identical over 8 bases. The J call may be mistaken, given a closer DNA end match to TRBJ2-1. This CDR3 is 13 amino acids long. CDR3 residues: CASSRTTGDEQFF. For the CDR3, the DNA is TGTGCCAGCAGTAGGACGACAGGGGATGAGCAGTTCTTC.

V usage is TRBV29-1 and J usage is TRBJ1-5, with a tentative D call TRBD1 (5 bases). Per the germline V gene, CDR1 is SQVTM and CDR2 is ANQGSEA. The CDR3 consists of 15 residues. Trimming removed 1 base from V and 4 bases from J, with 14 bases in between. In DNA form, the CDR3 reads TGCAGCGTTGAAGCGGGGGGTTGGAGTAATCAGCCCCAGCATTTT. As protein: CSVEAGGWSNQPQHF.

Ten or more counts support this clonotype. The chain combines TRBV6-1 with TRBJ1-1; 8 bases fit TRBD1. The length of the CDR3 is 15 residues. V lost 6 bases, J lost 6 bases, and 12 bases stayed unmatched. Germline V CDR1 and CDR2: MNHNS, SASEGT. The CDR3 coding sequence is TGTGCCAGCAGCCGACAGGGGCTGGGGAAGTCTGAAGCTTTCTTT. Translating gives CASSRQGLGKSEAFF.

This clonotype was counted at least ten times. The genes are TRBV10-3 and TRBJ1-6; tentatively, D is TRBD1 (5 bases). This CDR3 region has 14 residues. Germline CDR1 ENHRY, CDR2 SYGVKD. V dropped 6 bases and J dropped 7 bases, with 13 bases sitting between them. The CDR3 DNA is TGTGCCATCAGACCTCAGGGTGGGAATTCACCCCTCCACTTT. Its protein is CAIRPQGGNSPLHF.

This clonotype was observed at least ten times. The rearrangement joins TRBV20-1 to TRBJ2-5, with 7 bases lining up with TRBD2. Trimming removed 5 bases from V and 5 bases from J; junction bases left unmatched: 8. The CDR3 spans 13 residues. Per the germline V gene, CDR1 is DFQATT and CDR2 is SNEGSKA (reference sequence). In DNA, the CDR3 is TGCAGTGCTGGAACAACTAGCGTTGAGACCCAGTACTTC. Translating gives CSAGTTSVETQYF.